This TCR beta chain was obtained from a study of T cell responses to AZD1222 COVID-19 vaccine. On this clone: As yet, its antigen is unknown.

Clones were sequenced by immunoSEQ multiplex PCR, and TCRdb holds only the in-frame ones, with some missing. The top ten clones hold 2.5% to 3% of a sample with around 100,000 clones, 70% to 90% of them seen once. Germline V gene data show CDR1 as SGHRS and CDR2 as YFSETQ. V shed 4 bases, J shed 0 bases, and the junction held 7 bases outside the gene matches. This CDR3 has 15 amino acids. Regarding the study as a whole: Recipients of two AZD1222 doses showed rising Spike-specific TCR breadth and depth. The study reported that nearly half of spike-specific TCRs target unmutated variant regions. Vaccine-associated CD4 TCRs spanned spike, dominant at 160-218 and 743-854.

The sequencing here drew on peripheral blood, taken on day 0 of AZD1222 vaccination. The chain uses TRBV5-1 and TRBJ2-7; 7 bases line up with TRBD1. This TCR was recovered from an adult in good health. The CDR3 DNA sequence: TGCGCCAGCAGCGCATCCGGGACAGCCTCCTACGAGCAGTACTTC. Its translation: CASSASGTASYEQYF.